One sample yielded the 16 T cell receptor beta chains listed below, sequenced in a study of ipilimumab plus nivolumab after autologous stem cell transplantation. TCRdb's table, derived via immunoSEQ multiplex PCR, lists solely in-frame clones and lacks some. The sample comprises some 40,000 clones, almost 95% of which are singletons, and more than 0.7% rests with the top ten. The sample was PBMCs, taken in a trial of ipilimumab plus nivolumab as post-transplant consolidation. These receptors came from a male donor with multiple myeloma.

This rearrangement joins TRBV5-1 to TRBJ1-1; weak D call: TRBD1 (5 bases). Looked up from germline, CDR1 is SGHRS and CDR2 is YFSETQ. V lost 7 bases, J lost 1 base, and 14 bases lay in between. This CDR3 spans 14 amino acids. CDR3 in amino acids: CASGTGPENTEAFF. Here the CDR3 DNA reads TGCGCCAGCGGCACGGGACCGGAGAACACTGAAGCTTTCTTT.

The chain couples TRBV13 to TRBJ2-7; 12 bases are a match to TRBD1. After removal of 1 base from V and 7 bases from J, the junction contained 5 bases not matched to a gene. The CDR3 totals 15 residues. Looked up from germline, CDR1 is PRHDT and CDR2 is FYEKMQ (reference sequence). The CDR3 nucleotides read TGTGCCAGCAGCTTAGCGGGACAGGGGGCGCGAGAGCAGTACTTC. This translates into CASSLAGQGAREQYF.

The chain recombines TRBV19 with TRBJ2-1; 13 bases map to TRBD2. V shed 5 bases and J 4 bases; nucleotides not matched to a gene: 8. The CDR3 totals 17 residues. The germline V gene has CDR1 LNHDA and CDR2 SQIVND (reference sequence). The CDR3 protein is CASSPDGLAGDYNEQFF. As DNA, the CDR3 is TGTGCCAGTAGTCCCGACGGACTAGCGGGAGATTACAATGAGCAGTTCTTC.

V and J are TRBV6-5 and TRBJ1-1, with TRBD1 identical over 7 bases. V lost 2 bases and J lost 4; bases outside the gene matches: 10. CDR1 and CDR2 (germline): MNHEY, SVGAGI. There are 16 residues in the CDR3. DNA of the CDR3: TGTGCCAGCAGTTACGAGTTGACAGGGAGAATCACTGAAGCTTTCTTT. This codes for CASSYELTGRITEAFF.

The gene calls are TRBV14 and TRBJ2-3; D unresolved. Germline V gene sequence: CDR1 SGHDN, CDR2 FVKESK. Trimming cost V 2 bases and J 0 bases, with 6 bases left between them. The CDR3 extends over 14 amino acids. CDR3 DNA sequence: TGTGCCAGCAGCCAACTCACTAGCACAGATACGCAGTATTTT. It encodes CASSQLTSTDTQYF. The entire variable domain, with the rest obtained from reference TRBV14 and TRBJ2-3, is as follows: EAGVTQFPSHSVIEKGQTVTLRCDPISGHDNLYWYRRVMGKEIKFLLHFVKESKQDESGMPNNRFLAERTGGTYSTLKVQPAELEDSGVYFCASSQLTSTDTQYFGPGTRLTVL.

The CDR3 bases are TGTGCCAGCAGCTTCTCGGGGGGGCGACTCACAGATACGCAGTATTTT. Its translation is CASSFSGGRLTDTQYF. The V and J genes are TRBV5-6 and TRBJ2-3, with 8 bases identical to TRBD2. Per the germline V gene, CDR1 is SGHDT and CDR2 is YYEEEE. V lost 2 bases, J lost 2 bases, and 7 bases stayed unmatched. The CDR3 contains 16 residues.

The chain recombines TRBV23-1 with TRBJ1-2; TRBD1 might be the D (5 bases). TRBV23-1 has ORF status, its function being uncertain. Trimming removed 5 bases at V and 2 bases at J, with 12 bases between. This CDR3 spans 14 amino acids. CDR3 in amino acids: CASSMWTQNYGYTF. CDR3 in DNA: TGCGCCAGCAGTATGTGGACACAGAACTATGGCTACACCTTC.

In this sample, this clone turned up once. V is TRBV6-5 and J is TRBJ2-3; D remains unclear. Trimming took 6 bases from V and 3 from J, leaving 10 bases between them. The CDR3 contains 13 residues. Germline V gene data show CDR1 as MNHEY and CDR2 as SVGAGI. CDR3 bases: TGTGCCAGCAGCCTGACTGATACAGATACGCAGTATTTT. Protein product: CASSLTDTDTQYF.

The chain has TRBV11-3 and TRBJ2-7; TRBD1 might be the D (6 bases). V lost 2 bases, J lost 0 bases, and 20 bases lay in between. CDR1 SGHNT and CDR2 YENEEA come from the germline V gene. The CDR3 spans 18 residues. CDR3 amino acids: CASSLKVALGQSSYEQYF. In DNA form, the CDR3 reads TGTGCCAGCAGCTTAAAGGTGGCCCTTGGACAGAGCTCCTACGAGCAGTACTTC.

The rearrangement joins TRBV7-3 to TRBJ1-4; 7 nucleotides match TRBD1. Germline CDR1 reads SGHTA; CDR2 reads FQGTGA. Trimming took 5 bases from V and 2 from J; bases not matched to a gene: 17. The CDR3 length is 19 residues. DNA for the CDR3: TGTGCCAGCAGCCGTCGGAGACAGGGCCCGGTAACGACTAATGAAAAACTGTTTTTT. Translation: CASSRRRQGPVTTNEKLFF.

The chain recombines TRBV9 with TRBJ1-4, with TRBD1 matching 7 bases. Unmatched junction bases numbered 7, after V lost 3 bases and J lost 5 bases. The CDR3 covers 15 residues. Germline CDR1 and CDR2: SGDLS and YYNGEE. The CDR3 DNA sequence: TGTGCCAGCAGCGCCAGACAGGGCCAGAATGAAAAACTGTTTTTT. As protein: CASSARQGQNEKLFF.

The genes are TRBV7-2 and TRBJ2-3; D may correspond to TRBD1 or TRBD2 (6 bases each). V lost 3 bases, J lost 3 bases, and 13 bases lay in between. The CDR3 sequence is 15 residues long. Germline loops: CDR1 SGHTA, CDR2 FQGNSA. DNA of the CDR3: TGTGCCAGCAGCTTTACGGGGGCCGCGACAGATACGCAGTATTTT. This encodes CASSFTGAATDTQYF. The variable domain in full, with the rest retrieved from reference TRBV7-2 and TRBJ2-3, is GAGVSQSPSNKVTEKGKDVELRCDPISGHTALYWYRQSLGQGLEFLIYFQGNSAPDKSGLPSDRFSAERTGGSVSTLTIQRTQQEDSAVYLCASSFTGAATDTQYFGPGTRLTVL.

The J gene is TRBJ2-1, the V gene TRBV30, with D maybe TRBD2 (5 bases). Germline V gives CDR1 GTSNPN, CDR2 SVGIG (reference sequence). Trimming took 2 bases from V and 12 from J, leaving 11 bases between them. The CDR3 runs to 11 residues. The CDR3 spells CAWSRGSGQFF. DNA of the CDR3: TGTGCCTGGAGTAGAGGGTCGGGGCAGTTCTTC. The variable domain in full, completed from reference TRBV30 and TRBJ2-1, reads SQTIHQWPATLVQPVGSPLSLECTVEGTSNPNLYWYRQAAGRGLQLLFYSVGIGQISSEVPQNLSASRPQDRQFILSSKKLLLSDSGFYLCAWSRGSGQFFGPGTRLTVL.

The chain combines TRBV7-6 with TRBJ2-2; D remains ambiguous. Between the trimmed V and J ends, which lost 2 bases and 1 base, there was a span of 5 bases. The germline V gene encodes CDR1 SGHVS and CDR2 FNYEAQ. CDR3 length: 14 residues. CDR3 sequence reads: CASSLYLNTGELFF. The DNA of the CDR3 is TGTGCCAGCAGCTTATACCTGAACACCGGGGAGCTGTTTTTT.

The chain combines TRBV28 with TRBJ2-3; tentatively, D is TRBD2 (6 bases). The length of the CDR3 is 12 residues. Germline V gene data show CDR1 as MDHEN and CDR2 as SYDVKM. V lost 3 bases, J lost 8 bases, and 9 bases lay in between. CDR3 sequence (DNA): TGTGCCAGCAGTTTGCGGAGGGGTACGCAGTATTTT. Translation: CASSLRRGTQYF.

The V and J genes are TRBV6-1 and TRBJ1-5, with D possibly matching TRBD1 (6 bases). Germline values: CDR1 MNHNS, CDR2 SASEGT. The ends were cut back, 8 bases at V and 2 bases at J, with 16 bases in the middle. CDR3 size: 15 residues. CDR3 nucleotide sequence: TGTGCCAGCGACCGGGACATCGGGGGCAATCAGCCCCAGCATTTT. Protein sequence: CASDRDIGGNQPQHF.